The source of this T cell receptor beta chain is a study of blood T cell repertoires in COVID-19. Here immunoSEQ multiplex PCR was the method, and the copy in TCRdb shows in-frame clones only, minus some. The data contain some 230,000 clones, 80% to 90% of them singletons. The V gene's germline CDR1 is SEHNR and CDR2 FQNEAQ (reference sequence). CDR3 size: 16 residues. V was cut by 2 bases and J by 12 bases, with 20 bases left in between. A few counts support this clone. The sequence was collected from a man aged 30 to 39 who had recovered from COVID-19. This chain links TRBV7-9 with TRBJ1-6; D is undetermined. Sequencing was done on a sample of peripheral blood. The CDR3 protein is CASSLTELGDIGPLHF. CDR3 in DNA: TGTGCCAGCAGCTTAACGGAGCTCGGGGATATCGGACCCCTCCACTTT.